This T cell receptor beta chain was identified during a study of OX40 agonist ivuxolimab in advanced cancers. Study results and caveats: Among T cells, CD8+ cells averaged more expanded clones than CD4+ cells. Clonal expansion by week 6 occurred in CD4+ and CD8+ blood T cells (at 0.1 to 3.0 mg/kg).

The V segment lost 2 bases and the J segment 1 base; nucleotides outside the gene matches: 5. There are 15 residues in the CDR3. CDR1 and CDR2 (germline): MNHEY, SVGAGI. As concerns this clone: Antigen unknown.

The table came from immunoSEQ multiplex PCR; TCRdb's copy has only in-frame clones and leaves some out. This sample has around 90,000 clones, with around 87% found just once. The origin of this receptor is an adult with an advanced solid tumor such as melanoma, head and neck, liver or kidney cancer. The sequences come from CD4+ or CD8+ T cells sorted from blood, collected in a trial of the OX40 agonist ivuxolimab. J is TRBJ2-7 and V is TRBV6-5, with TRBD1 matching 7 bases. The CDR3 sequence: CASSYGAGGSYEQYF. The CDR3 nucleotides are TGTGCCAGCAGTTACGGGGCAGGGGGTTCCTACGAGCAGTACTTC.